This T cell receptor (beta chain) was observed in a study of cytomegalovirus exposure and HLA in healthy donors. The CDR3 runs to 13 residues. V gave up 6 bases and J gave up 5 bases; unmatched junction bases: 6. Germline V gives CDR1 KGHSH, CDR2 LQKENI. The PCR had 60 Vbeta and 13 Jbeta primers. Libraries were prepared by immunoSEQ multiplex PCR; TCRdb keeps only in-frame clonotypes and omits some of them. The sample holds 160,000 or so clones, roughly 90% seen once. The receptor comes from a woman aged 18-29 years in good health and CMV-seronegative. V usage is TRBV18 and J usage is TRBJ2-7, with TRBD2 identical over 8 bases. Input material: PBMCs. CDR3 loop: CASSPTSDHEQYF. The CDR3 nucleotides are TGTGCCAGCTCTCCGACTAGCGACCACGAGCAGTACTTC.